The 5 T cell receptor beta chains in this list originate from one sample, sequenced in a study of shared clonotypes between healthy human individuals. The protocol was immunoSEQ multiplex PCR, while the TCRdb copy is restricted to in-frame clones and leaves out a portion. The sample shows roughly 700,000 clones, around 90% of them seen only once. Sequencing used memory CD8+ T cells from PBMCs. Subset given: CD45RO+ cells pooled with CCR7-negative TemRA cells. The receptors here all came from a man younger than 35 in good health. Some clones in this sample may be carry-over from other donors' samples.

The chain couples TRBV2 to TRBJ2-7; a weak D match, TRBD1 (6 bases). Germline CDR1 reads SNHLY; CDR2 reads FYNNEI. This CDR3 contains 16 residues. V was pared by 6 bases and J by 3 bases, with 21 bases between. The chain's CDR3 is CASRRRVRDTLYEQYF. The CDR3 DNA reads TGTGCCAGCAGGAGGAGAGTGAGGGACACTCTCTACGAGCAGTACTTC.

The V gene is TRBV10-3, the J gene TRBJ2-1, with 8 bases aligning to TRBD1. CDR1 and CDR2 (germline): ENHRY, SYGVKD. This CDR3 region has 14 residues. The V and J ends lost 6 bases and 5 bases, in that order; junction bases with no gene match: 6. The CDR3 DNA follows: TGTGCCATCAGCGACCCGGGACAGGACAATGAGCAGTTCTTC. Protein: CAISDPGQDNEQFF.

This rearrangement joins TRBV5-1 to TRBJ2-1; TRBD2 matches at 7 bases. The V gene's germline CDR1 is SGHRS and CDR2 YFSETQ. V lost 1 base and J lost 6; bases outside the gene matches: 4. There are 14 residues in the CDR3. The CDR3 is CASSLRTGGNEQFF. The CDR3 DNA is TGCGCCAGCAGCTTGCGAACGGGGGGCAATGAGCAGTTCTTC.

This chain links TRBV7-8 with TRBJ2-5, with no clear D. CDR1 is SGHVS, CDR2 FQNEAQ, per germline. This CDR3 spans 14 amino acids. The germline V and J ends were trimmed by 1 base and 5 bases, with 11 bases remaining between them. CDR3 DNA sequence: TGTGCCAGCAGCTTAGTATCGTCCCGGGAGACCCAGTACTTC. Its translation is CASSLVSSRETQYF.

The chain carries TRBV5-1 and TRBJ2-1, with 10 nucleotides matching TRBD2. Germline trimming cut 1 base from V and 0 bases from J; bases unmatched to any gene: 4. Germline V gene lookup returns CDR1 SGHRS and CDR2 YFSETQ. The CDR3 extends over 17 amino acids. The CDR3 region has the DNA TGCGCCAGCAGCTTGAGGACTAGCGGAGGCTCCTACAATGAGCAGTTCTTC. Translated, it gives CASSLRTSGGSYNEQFF.